This T cell receptor (beta chain) stems from a study of blood T cell repertoires in COVID-19. For the study at large: Spain, Italy and the United States supplied samples that represented acute and convalescent COVID-19.

Someone with COVID-19 had been met by exposed participants within 2 weeks before study entry. In this sample, this clone turned up once. CDR3 length equals 14 residues. V was clipped by 2 bases and J by 2 bases, with 8 bases between them. Germline CDR1 MNHEY, CDR2 SVGEGT. The repertoire was sequenced with immunoSEQ multiplex PCR; TCRdb's copy has only in-frame clones and lacks some. The repertoire holds about 200,000 clones, with about 88% as singletons. The sequenced sample consisted of PBMCs or T cells enriched from blood (not recorded which). The chain is built from TRBV6-2 or TRBV6-3 and TRBJ2-3; D remains ambiguous. This clonotype was obtained from a woman in her twenties or thirties who had been exposed to COVID-19. CDR3 protein: CASSYPLATDTQYF. For the CDR3, the DNA is TGTGCCAGCAGTTACCCGCTGGCCACAGATACGCAGTATTTT.